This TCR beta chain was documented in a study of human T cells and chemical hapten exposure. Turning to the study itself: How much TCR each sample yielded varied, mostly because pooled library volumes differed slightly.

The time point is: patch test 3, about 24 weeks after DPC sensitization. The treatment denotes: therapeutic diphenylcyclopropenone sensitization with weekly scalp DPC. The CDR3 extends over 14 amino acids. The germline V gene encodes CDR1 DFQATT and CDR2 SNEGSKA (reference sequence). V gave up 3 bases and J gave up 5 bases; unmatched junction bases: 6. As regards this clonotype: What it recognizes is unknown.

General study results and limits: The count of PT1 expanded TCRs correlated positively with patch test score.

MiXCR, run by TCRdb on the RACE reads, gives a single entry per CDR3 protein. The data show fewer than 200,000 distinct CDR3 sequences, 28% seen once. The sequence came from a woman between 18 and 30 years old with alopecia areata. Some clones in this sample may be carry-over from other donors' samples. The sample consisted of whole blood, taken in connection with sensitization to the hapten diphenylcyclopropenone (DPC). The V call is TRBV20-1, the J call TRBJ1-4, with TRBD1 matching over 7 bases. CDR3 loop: CSASRGQVNEKLFF. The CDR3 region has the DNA TGCAGTGCTAGCCGAGGACAGGTGAATGAAAAACTGTTTTTT.